A single sample gave rise to the 18 T cell receptor beta chains below, sequenced in a study of identical twins. TCRdb processed the 5' RACE reads anew with MiXCR; each CDR3 protein has one entry. This table holds under 500,000 distinct CDR3 sequences, roughly an eighth found once. The same specimen was also included in a second study, on yellow fever vaccine responses in identical twins.

Sequencing was done on a sample of CD4+ T cells sorted from blood. The receptor source for this set is a young woman in good health.

This clonotype was observed at least ten times. The chain joins TRBV5-1 to TRBJ2-3; D is unresolved. The germline CDR1 and CDR2 sequences are SGHRS and YFSETQ. Trimming cost V 9 bases and J 1 base, with 9 bases left between them. The CDR3 covers 12 residues. CDR3 nucleotides: TGCGCCACACGGGTAGGCACAGATACGCAGTATTTT. This translates into CATRVGTDTQYF.

The V call is TRBV29-1, the J call TRBJ2-5; TRBD1 matches 7 bases. This CDR3 has 12 residues. Unmatched junction bases numbered 4, after V lost 8 bases and J lost 1 base. Germline V gene lookup returns CDR1 SQVTM and CDR2 ANQGSEA. Here the CDR3 reads CSRDSPQETQYF. Written as DNA, the CDR3 is TGCAGCCGGGACAGTCCCCAAGAGACCCAGTACTTC.

This chain links TRBV6-1 with TRBJ1-6; D gene uncertain. Trimming stripped 2 bases from V and 0 bases from J, with 14 bases between. The germline V gene encodes CDR1 MNHNS and CDR2 SASEGT. The CDR3 covers 18 residues. The DNA of the CDR3 is TGTGCCAGCAGTGAAATAGGGCCACCAGGCTCCTATAATTCACCCCTCCACTTT. Translating gives CASSEIGPPGSYNSPLHF.

This clonotype was picked up a small number of times. The CDR3 is CASSSTNPRTDTQYF. The CDR3 bases are TGCGCCAGCAGCTCTACTAATCCCCGCACAGATACGCAGTATTTT. The rearrangement joins TRBV5-1 to TRBJ2-3; D unresolved. Trimming cost V 3 bases and J 1 base, with 12 bases left between them. Germline values: CDR1 SGHRS, CDR2 YFSETQ. The CDR3 loop spans 15 amino acids.

V is TRBV10-2 and J is TRBJ2-1; D remains unclear. V was shortened by 2 bases and J by 6 bases, with 5 bases between the two germline ends. Per the germline V gene, CDR1 is WSHSY and CDR2 is SAAADI. The CDR3 has 12 residues. CDR3 bases: TGCGCCAGCAGTGAGCCAGGCAATGAGCAGTTCTTC. It specifies CASSEPGNEQFF.

In its sample, this clonotype was seen many times. The gene calls are TRBV7-2 and TRBJ2-7; possibly TRBD1 or TRBD2 for D (6 bases each). CDR3 length: 14 amino acids. From germline, CDR1 is SGHTA and CDR2 FQGNSA. V was pared by 5 bases and J by 5 bases, with 16 bases between. The CDR3 nucleotides read TGTGCCAGCAGCAGTAGGGGGGCGAGGGACGAGCAGTACTTC. Translating gives CASSSRGARDEQYF.

This clonotype came up many times. The chain carries TRBV9 and TRBJ1-4; D not resolved. Trimming cost V 0 bases and J 11 bases, with 17 bases left between them. CDR3 length: 15 residues. The germline gives CDR1 SGDLS, CDR2 YYNGEE. In nucleotides, the CDR3 is TGTGCCAGCAGCGTAGCGGCAGCCCAAGGGATGAAACTGTTTTTT. Translating gives CASSVAAAQGMKLFF.

The J gene is TRBJ1-5, the V gene TRBV20-1, with D maybe TRBD1 (6 bases). V lost 3 bases to trimming and J lost 2 bases, with 14 bases between them. The germline CDR1 and CDR2 sequences are DFQATT and SNEGSKA (reference sequence). This CDR3 has 15 amino acids. In DNA, the CDR3 is TGCAGTGCTAGTCGACAGGTTGGTGGCAATCAGCCCCAGCATTTT. This gives the protein CSASRQVGGNQPQHF.

The chain couples TRBV19 to TRBJ2-2; D gene unclear. The CDR3 totals 12 residues. Trimming removed 3 bases at V and 5 bases at J, with 4 bases between. In germline, CDR1 is LNHDA, CDR2 SQIVND (reference sequence). CDR3 amino acids: CASSIQTGELFF. The CDR3 DNA reads as TGTGCCAGTAGTATCCAAACCGGGGAGCTGTTTTTT.

The chain couples TRBV7-9 to TRBJ2-7; 11 bases are a match to TRBD1. Trimming at V came to 2 bases and at J to 2 bases, leaving 5 bases not matched to a gene. CDR1 is SEHNR and CDR2 is FQNEAQ in the germline V gene (reference sequence). The CDR3 runs 16 residues. The CDR3 spells CASSLFGQGATYEQYF. In DNA form, the CDR3 reads TGTGCCAGCAGCTTATTCGGACAGGGGGCCACCTACGAGCAGTACTTC.

This clonotype has only a few counts. This sequence joins TRBV11-3 and TRBJ2-2; D is undetermined. Trimming pared 5 bases from V and 1 base from J, leaving 14 bases between. The length of the CDR3 is 16 residues. Germline V gene lookup returns CDR1 SGHNT and CDR2 YENEEA. The CDR3 reads CASSGGSSLNTGELFF. The CDR3 region has the DNA TGTGCCAGCAGCGGTGGGTCCAGCCTGAACACCGGGGAGCTGTTTTTT. The complete variable domain, with remaining parts taken from reference TRBV11-3 and TRBJ2-2, reads EAGVVQSPRYKIIEKKQPVAFWCNPISGHNTLYWYLQNLGQGPELLIRYENEEAVDDSQLPKDRFSAERLKGVDSTLKIQPAELGDSAVYLCASSGGSSLNTGELFFGEGSRLTVL.

This clonotype was seen at least ten times. This chain's CDR3 is CASSFAREKLFF. CDR3 nucleotides: TGTGCCAGCAGTTTTGCCCGTGAAAAACTGTTTTTT. The J gene is TRBJ1-4, the V gene TRBV12-3 or TRBV12-4; D unclear. Between the trimmed V and J ends, which lost 3 bases and 7 bases, there was a span of 6 bases. The CDR3 length is 12 residues.

In this sample, this clonotype turned up a few times. The chain uses TRBV10-2 and TRBJ2-3; D unresolved. Germline V gene sequence: CDR1 WSHSY, CDR2 SAAADI. The CDR3 contains 12 residues. Deletions cut 7 bases from V and 2 bases from J, with 7 bases between. CDR3 nucleotides: TGCGCCAGCAAGGAGTTCACAGATACGCAGTATTTT. It translates to CASKEFTDTQYF.

V and J are TRBV6-2 or TRBV6-3 and TRBJ2-1; 11 positions match TRBD2. With 7 bases clipped from V and 10 bases from J, the junction kept 12 bases outside the gene matches. The CDR3 is made up of 15 amino acids. Germline lookup yields CDR1 MNHEY and CDR2 SVGEGT. The CDR3 here is CASNLAGGRKGEQFF. CDR3 nucleotides: TGTGCCAGCAATCTAGCGGGAGGCCGTAAGGGCGAGCAGTTCTTC.

This chain connects TRBV5-1 to TRBJ1-1; D remains unclear. The V gene's germline CDR1 is SGHRS and CDR2 YFSETQ. CDR3 size: 17 residues. V was shortened by 4 bases and J by 0 bases, with 19 bases between the two germline ends. The CDR3 here is CASSGKDYSTLNTEAFF. In nucleotides, the CDR3 is TGCGCCAGCAGCGGAAAGGACTACAGCACCTTGAACACTGAAGCTTTCTTT.

This clonotype was counted many times. The chain employs TRBV4-3 and TRBJ2-5; no definite D call. The ends were cut back, 1 base at V and 7 bases at J, with 13 bases in the middle. This CDR3 spans 14 amino acids. Germline CDR1 is LGHNA and CDR2 is YSLEER. The CDR3 reads CASSQVTNVGTQYF. CDR3 in DNA: TGCGCCAGCAGCCAAGTTACCAACGTTGGGACCCAGTACTTC.

The gene calls are TRBV28 and TRBJ2-5; tentative D call: TRBD2 (8 bases). This CDR3 comprises 15 residues. Deletions cut 6 bases from V and 5 bases from J, with 19 bases between. CDR1 is MDHEN, CDR2 SYDVKM, per germline. The CDR3 loop is CASSPEVAGQETQYF. CDR3 sequence (DNA): TGTGCCAGCAGCCCCGAGGTAGCGGGACAGGAGACCCAGTACTTC.

CDR3 sequence: CASSYSGMEQGADGYTF. In nucleotides, the CDR3 is TGTGCCAGCAGTTACTCTGGGATGGAACAGGGGGCGGATGGCTACACCTTC. This chain joins TRBV6-5 and TRBJ1-2, with 9 nucleotides matching TRBD1. The V and J ends lost 0 bases and 6 bases, in that order; junction bases with no gene match: 11. CDR1 is MNHEY and CDR2 is SVGAGI in the germline V gene. The CDR3 consists of 17 residues.